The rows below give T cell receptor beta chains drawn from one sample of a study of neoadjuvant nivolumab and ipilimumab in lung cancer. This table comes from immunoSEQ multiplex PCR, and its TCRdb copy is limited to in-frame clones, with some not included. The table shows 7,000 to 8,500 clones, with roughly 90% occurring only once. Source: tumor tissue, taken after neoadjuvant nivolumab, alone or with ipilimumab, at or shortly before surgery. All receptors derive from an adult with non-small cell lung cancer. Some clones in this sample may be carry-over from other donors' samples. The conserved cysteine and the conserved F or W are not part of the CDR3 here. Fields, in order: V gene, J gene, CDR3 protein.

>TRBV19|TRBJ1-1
ASSMTGGRLGTEAF
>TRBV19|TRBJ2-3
ASSIKATFSTDTQY
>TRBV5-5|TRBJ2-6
ASSFGGSGANVLT
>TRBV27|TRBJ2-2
ASRQGMGGELF
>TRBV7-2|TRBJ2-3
ASSFLRTSGKTDTQY
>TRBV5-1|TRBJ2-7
ASSSTGGDEQY
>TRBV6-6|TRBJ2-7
ASTPTGVYEQY
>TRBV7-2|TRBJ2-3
ASTASDTQY
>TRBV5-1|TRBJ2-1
ASREGGLNEQF
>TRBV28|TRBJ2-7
ASSFPGESAYEQY